This T cell receptor beta chain was profiled in a study of T cell responses to AZD1222 COVID-19 vaccine. Comments on this clone: Its antigen is not known.

Data came from immunoSEQ multiplex PCR; TCRdb stores just in-frame clones and leaves some out. Of around 160,000 clones listed, around nine tenths were seen once; the top ten hold roughly 2.9%. The CDR3 is 14 residues long. Germline V gene lookup returns CDR1 SGHTA and CDR2 FQGNSA. Trimming pared 6 bases from V and 7 bases from J, leaving 16 bases between. Whole-study results and caveats: Clonal diversity was possibly underestimated, and the donors were mostly white British, with more females. Nearly half of the spike-specific TCRs reportedly recognize variant regions that carry no mutations. Increased Spike-specific TCR breadth and depth were observed after two AZD1222 doses.

The J gene is TRBJ2-1, the V gene TRBV7-2; D uncertain. The receptor was isolated from an adult in good health. The sequences come from peripheral blood, collected on day 0 of MenACWY control vaccination. The CDR3 DNA is TGTGCCAGCAGTTCCAACCTCCGGACGAATGAGCAGTTCTTC. This translates into CASSSNLRTNEQFF.